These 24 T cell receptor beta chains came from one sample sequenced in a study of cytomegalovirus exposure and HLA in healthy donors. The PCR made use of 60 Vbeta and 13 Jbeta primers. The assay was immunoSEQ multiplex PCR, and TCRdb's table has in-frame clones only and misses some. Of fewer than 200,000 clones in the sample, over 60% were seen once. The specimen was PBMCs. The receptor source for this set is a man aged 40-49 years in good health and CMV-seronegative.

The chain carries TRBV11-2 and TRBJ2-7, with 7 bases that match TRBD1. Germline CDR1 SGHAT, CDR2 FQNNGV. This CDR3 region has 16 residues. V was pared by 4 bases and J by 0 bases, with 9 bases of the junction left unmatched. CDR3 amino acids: CASSSGQVPDSYEQYF. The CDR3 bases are TGTGCCAGCAGCTCCGGACAGGTACCTGACTCCTACGAGCAGTACTTC.

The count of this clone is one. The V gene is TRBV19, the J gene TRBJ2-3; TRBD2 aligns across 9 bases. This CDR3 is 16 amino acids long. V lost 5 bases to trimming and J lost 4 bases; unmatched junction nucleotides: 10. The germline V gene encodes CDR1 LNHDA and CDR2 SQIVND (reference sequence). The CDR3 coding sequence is TGTGCCAGTAGTCGTTTAGCGGGAGAGGTCCCAGATACGCAGTATTTT. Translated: CASSRLAGEVPDTQYF.

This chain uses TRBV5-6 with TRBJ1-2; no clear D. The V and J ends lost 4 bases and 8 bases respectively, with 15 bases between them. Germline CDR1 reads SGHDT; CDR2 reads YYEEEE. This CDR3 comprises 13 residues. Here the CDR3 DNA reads TGTGCCAGCAGCGCCCAACCGGGGTACGGCTACACCTTC. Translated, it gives CASSAQPGYGYTF.

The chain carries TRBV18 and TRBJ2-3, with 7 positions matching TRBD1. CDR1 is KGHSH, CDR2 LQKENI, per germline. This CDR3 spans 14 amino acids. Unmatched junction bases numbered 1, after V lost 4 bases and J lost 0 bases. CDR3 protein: CASSRDSSTDTQYF. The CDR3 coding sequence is TGTGCCAGCTCACGGGACAGTAGCACAGATACGCAGTATTTT.

CDR3: CASSPLAGGTPQQYF. Here the CDR3 DNA reads TGTGCCAGCAGCCCTCTAGCGGGAGGAACCCCCCAGCAGTACTTC. The genes are TRBV7-9 and TRBJ2-7, with 11 bases that match TRBD2. This CDR3 has 15 residues. Germline CDR1 is SEHNR and CDR2 is FQNEAQ (reference sequence). V lost 5 bases and J lost 8; bases outside the gene matches: 11.

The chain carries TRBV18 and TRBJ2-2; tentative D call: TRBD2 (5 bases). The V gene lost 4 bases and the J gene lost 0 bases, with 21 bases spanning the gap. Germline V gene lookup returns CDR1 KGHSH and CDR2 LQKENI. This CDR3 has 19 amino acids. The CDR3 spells CASSLSALSILANTGELFF. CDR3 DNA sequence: TGTGCCAGCTCACTGTCGGCCCTTTCCATACTAGCGAACACCGGGGAGCTGTTTTTT.

The CDR3 sequence is CASSREAGAYNEQFF. The DNA of the CDR3 is TGTGCCAGCAGTCGGGAAGCGGGGGCATACAATGAGCAGTTCTTC. V gene TRBV7-2 combines with J gene TRBJ2-1; 8 bases match TRBD2. The V gene's germline CDR1 is SGHTA and CDR2 FQGNSA. The junction had 8 bases not matched to a gene; V was cut back by 6 bases and J by 4 bases. The CDR3 contains 15 residues.

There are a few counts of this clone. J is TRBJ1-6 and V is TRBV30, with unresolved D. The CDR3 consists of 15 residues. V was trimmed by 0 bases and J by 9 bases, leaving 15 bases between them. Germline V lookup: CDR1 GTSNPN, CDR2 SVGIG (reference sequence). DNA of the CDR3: TGTGCCTGGAGTGTAGGAGCCGCAAATGGTTCACCCCTCCACTTT. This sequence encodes CAWSVGAANGSPLHF.

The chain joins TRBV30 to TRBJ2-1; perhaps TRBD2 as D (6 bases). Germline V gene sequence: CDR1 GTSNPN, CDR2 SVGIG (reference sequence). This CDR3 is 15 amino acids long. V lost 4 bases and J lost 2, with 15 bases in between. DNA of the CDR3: TGTGCCTGGAATTGGGACTCCAAGCCCTACAATGAGCAGTTCTTC. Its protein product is CAWNWDSKPYNEQFF.

CDR3 region: CASSSTGGRNEQFF. In DNA form, the CDR3 reads TGTGCCAGCAGTTCTACAGGGGGCCGTAATGAGCAGTTCTTC. The J gene is TRBJ2-1, the V gene TRBV6-5, with 9 positions matching TRBD1. This CDR3 region has 14 residues. The junction had 5 bases not matched to a gene; V was cut back by 4 bases and J by 7 bases. CDR1 is MNHEY and CDR2 is SVGAGI in the germline V gene.

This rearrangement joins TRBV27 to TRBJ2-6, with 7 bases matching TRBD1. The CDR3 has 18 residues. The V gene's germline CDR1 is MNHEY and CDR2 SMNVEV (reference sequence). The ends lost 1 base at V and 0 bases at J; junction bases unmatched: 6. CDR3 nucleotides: TGTGCCAGCAGTTTATGGGGGACAGCAAACTCTGGGGCCAACGTCCTGACTTTC. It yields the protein CASSLWGTANSGANVLTF.

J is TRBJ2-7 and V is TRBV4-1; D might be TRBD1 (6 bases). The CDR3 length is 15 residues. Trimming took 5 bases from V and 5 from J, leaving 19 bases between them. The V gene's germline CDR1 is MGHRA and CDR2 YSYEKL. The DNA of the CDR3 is TGCGCCAGCAGCAAGCCTCAGACAGGTGCGGACGAGCAGTACTTC. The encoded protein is CASSKPQTGADEQYF.

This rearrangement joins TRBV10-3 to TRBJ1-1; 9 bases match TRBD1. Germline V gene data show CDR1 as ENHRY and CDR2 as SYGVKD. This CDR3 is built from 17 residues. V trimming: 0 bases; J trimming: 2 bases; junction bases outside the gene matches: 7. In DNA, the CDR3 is TGTGCCATCAGTGAGTCGAACCCGGGACAGGGTAACACTGAAGCTTTCTTT. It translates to CAISESNPGQGNTEAFF.

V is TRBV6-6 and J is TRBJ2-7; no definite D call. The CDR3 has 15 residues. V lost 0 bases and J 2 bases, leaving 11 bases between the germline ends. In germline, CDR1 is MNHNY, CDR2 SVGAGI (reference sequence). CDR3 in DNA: TGTGCCAGCAGTTACTCTCGACAACCCACCTACGAGCAGTACTTC. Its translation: CASSYSRQPTYEQYF.

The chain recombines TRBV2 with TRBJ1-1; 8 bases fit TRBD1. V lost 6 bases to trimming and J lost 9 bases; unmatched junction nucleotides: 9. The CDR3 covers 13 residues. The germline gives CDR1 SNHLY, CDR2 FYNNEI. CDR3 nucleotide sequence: TGTGCCAGCAGCTCCAGGGGGCGGGTGAAAGCTTTCTTT. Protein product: CASSSRGRVKAFF.

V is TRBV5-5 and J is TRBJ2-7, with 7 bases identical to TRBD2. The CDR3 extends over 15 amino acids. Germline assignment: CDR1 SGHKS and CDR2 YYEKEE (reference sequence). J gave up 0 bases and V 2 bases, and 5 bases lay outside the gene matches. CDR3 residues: CASSFGSSGSYEQYF. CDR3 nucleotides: TGTGCCAGCAGCTTCGGGTCTAGCGGCTCCTACGAGCAGTACTTC. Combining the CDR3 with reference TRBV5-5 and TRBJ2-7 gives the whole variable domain DAGVTQSPTHLIKTRGQQVTLRCSPISGHKSVSWYQQVLGQGPQFIFQYYEKEERGRGNFPDRFSARQFPNYSSELNVNALLLGDSALYLCASSFGSSGSYEQYFGPGTRLTVT.

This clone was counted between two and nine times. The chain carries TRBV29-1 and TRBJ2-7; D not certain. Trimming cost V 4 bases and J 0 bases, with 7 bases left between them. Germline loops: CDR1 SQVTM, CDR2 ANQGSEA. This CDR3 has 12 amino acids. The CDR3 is CSVGADSYEQYF. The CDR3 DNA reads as TGCAGCGTTGGGGCAGACTCCTACGAGCAGTACTTC.

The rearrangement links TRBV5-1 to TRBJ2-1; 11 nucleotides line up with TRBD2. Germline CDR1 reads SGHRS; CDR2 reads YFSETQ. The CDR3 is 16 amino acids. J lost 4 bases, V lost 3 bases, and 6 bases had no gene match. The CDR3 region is CASSSYSGGGYNEQFF. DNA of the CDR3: TGCGCCAGCAGCTCCTATAGCGGGGGGGGATACAATGAGCAGTTCTTC.

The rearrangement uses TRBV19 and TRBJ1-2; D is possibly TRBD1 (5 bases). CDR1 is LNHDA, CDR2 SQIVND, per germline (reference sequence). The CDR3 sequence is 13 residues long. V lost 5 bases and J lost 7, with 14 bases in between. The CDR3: CASSRAGDRGYTF. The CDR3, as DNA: TGTGCCAGTAGTCGTGCGGGGGATCGTGGCTACACCTTC. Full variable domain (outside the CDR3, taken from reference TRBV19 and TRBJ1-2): DGGITQSPKYLFRKEGQNVTLSCEQNLNHDAMYWYRQDPGQGLRLIYYSQIVNDFQKGDIAEGYSVSREKKESFPLTVTSAQKNPTAFYLCASSRAGDRGYTFGSGTRLTVV.

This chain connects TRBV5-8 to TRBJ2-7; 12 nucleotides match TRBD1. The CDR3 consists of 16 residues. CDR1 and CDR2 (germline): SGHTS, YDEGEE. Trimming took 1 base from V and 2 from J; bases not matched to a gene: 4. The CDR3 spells CASSLWGQGATYEQYF. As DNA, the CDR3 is TGTGCCAGCAGCTTGTGGGGACAGGGGGCAACCTACGAGCAGTACTTC.

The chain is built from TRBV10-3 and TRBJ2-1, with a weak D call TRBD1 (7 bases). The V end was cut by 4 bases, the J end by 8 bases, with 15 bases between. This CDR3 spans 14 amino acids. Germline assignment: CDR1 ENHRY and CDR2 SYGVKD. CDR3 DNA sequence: TGTGCCATCAGTGGCCCAGGGGGGCGGGATGAGCAGTTCTTC. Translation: CAISGPGGRDEQFF.

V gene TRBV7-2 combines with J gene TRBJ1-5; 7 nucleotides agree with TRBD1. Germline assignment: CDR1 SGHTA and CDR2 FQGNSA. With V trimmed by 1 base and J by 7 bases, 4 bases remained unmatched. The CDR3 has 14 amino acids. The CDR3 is CASSLVARGQPQHF. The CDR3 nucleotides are TGTGCCAGCAGCTTAGTGGCCAGGGGGCAGCCCCAGCATTTT.

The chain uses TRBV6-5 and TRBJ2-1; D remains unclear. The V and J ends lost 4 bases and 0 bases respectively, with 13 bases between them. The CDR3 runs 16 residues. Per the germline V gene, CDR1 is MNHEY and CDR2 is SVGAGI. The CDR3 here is CASSSKRSISYNEQFF. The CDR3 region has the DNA TGTGCCAGCAGTTCCAAACGATCTATCTCCTACAATGAGCAGTTCTTC.

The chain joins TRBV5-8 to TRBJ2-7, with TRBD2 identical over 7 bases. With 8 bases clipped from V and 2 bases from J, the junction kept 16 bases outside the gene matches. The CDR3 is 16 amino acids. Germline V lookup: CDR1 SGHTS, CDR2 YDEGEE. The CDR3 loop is CARKLSGTPSPYEQYF. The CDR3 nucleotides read TGTGCCAGAAAGCTAAGCGGGACTCCTTCCCCCTACGAGCAGTACTTC.